The 14 T cell receptor beta chains listed next were all sequenced from one sample in a study of T cells in tuberculosis. Produced via immunoSEQ multiplex PCR; TCRdb's table is partial and in-frame only. Of more than 70,000 clones listed, about nine tenths were seen once; the top ten hold 1.9%. Thawed, overnight-rested PBMC were stained with GMM-loaded CD1B tetramer, viability dye and anti-CD3, then sorted. The lipid loaded on the CD1B tetramers was C32 glucose monomycolate from Rhodococcus equi. Sequences were obtained from CD1b-GMM tetramer-negative cells sorted from PBMCs. These receptors originate from an adult woman with latent tuberculosis.

The gene calls are TRBV6-1 and TRBJ1-1; D might be TRBD1 (5 bases). Looked up from germline, CDR1 is MNHNS and CDR2 is SASEGT. The CDR3 has 13 amino acids. V dropped 6 bases and J dropped 4 bases, with 12 bases sitting between them. The CDR3 sequence is CASRRDSPTEAFF. The CDR3 coding sequence is TGTGCCAGCAGGAGGGACTCTCCCACTGAAGCTTTCTTT.

The chain combines TRBV19 with TRBJ2-3, with D perhaps TRBD2 (5 bases). V lost 3 bases to trimming and J lost 7 bases, with 11 bases between them. This CDR3 contains 13 residues. Germline V lookup: CDR1 LNHDA, CDR2 SQIVND (reference sequence). CDR3 amino acids: CASSIGAGNTQYF. The CDR3 coding sequence is TGTGCCAGTAGTATCGGCGCCGGGAATACGCAGTATTTT.

V usage is TRBV2 and J usage is TRBJ2-7; tentatively, D is TRBD1 (5 bases). In germline, CDR1 is SNHLY, CDR2 FYNNEI. The CDR3 runs to 13 residues. V was shortened by 3 bases and J by 5 bases, with 11 bases between the two germline ends. The CDR3 DNA sequence: TGTGCCAGCAGTGAGAACAGGTTCCACGAGCAGTACTTC. It encodes CASSENRFHEQYF.

This clone was detected a few times. This chain joins TRBV9 and TRBJ2-3; D remains ambiguous. Germline loops: CDR1 SGDLS, CDR2 YYNGEE. Trimming cost V 1 base and J 1 base, with 7 bases left between them. The CDR3 is 14 amino acids. The CDR3 DNA sequence: TGTGCCAGCAGCGTACGGTCGGGCACAGATACGCAGTATTTT. Translating it yields CASSVRSGTDTQYF.

The chain uses TRBV29-1 and TRBJ2-5; 8 nucleotides match TRBD2. The DNA end is a closer match to TRBJ2-7, so the J assignment may be wrong. Germline CDR1 is SQVTM and CDR2 is ANQGSEA. The length of the CDR3 is 14 residues. Here the CDR3 DNA reads TGCAGCGTCACCGGGGGGGCAAATCCCTACGAGCAGTACTTC. Protein product: CSVTGGANPYEQYF.

The rearrangement joins TRBV9 to TRBJ2-4; TRBD2 aligns across 15 bases. Trimming removed 3 bases from V and 5 bases from J; junction bases left unmatched: 9. Germline CDR1 and CDR2: SGDLS and YYNGEE. This CDR3 is 18 amino acids long. The CDR3 DNA sequence: TGTGCCAGCAGCGGGACTAGCGGGGGGGCAGGCTCCCAAAACATTCAGTACTTC. Amino acids: CASSGTSGGAGSQNIQYF.

The chain joins TRBV6-6 to TRBJ1-3; 7 bases align to TRBD1. V lost 6 bases and J lost 0; bases outside the gene matches: 2. Germline-derived CDR1 and CDR2 are MNHNY and SVGAGI (reference sequence). The CDR3 contains 14 residues. CDR3 DNA sequence: TGTGCCAGCAGCCCAGGGGGCTCTGGAAACACCATATATTTT. Encoded protein: CASSPGGSGNTIYF.

The chain recombines TRBV30 with TRBJ2-3; a weak D match, TRBD2 (5 bases). Germline V gene lookup returns CDR1 GTSNPN and CDR2 SVGIG (reference sequence). The CDR3 contains 15 residues. The V end lost 0 bases, the J end lost 2 bases, and 12 bases lay between the germline ends. The CDR3 DNA reads TGTGCCTGGAGTGTACGCGGGCCCTCCACAGATACGCAGTATTTT. Translation gives CAWSVRGPSTDTQYF.

The CDR3 loop reads CASRLDRGQNEQFF. In DNA form, the CDR3 reads TGTGCCAGCAGACTGGACAGGGGGCAAAATGAGCAGTTCTTC. This chain uses TRBV6-1 with TRBJ2-1; the match to TRBD1 covers 11 bases. V was clipped by 6 bases and J by 7 bases; unmatched bases: 5. The CDR3 is made up of 14 amino acids. Germline V gives CDR1 MNHNS, CDR2 SASEGT.

This chain links TRBV5-6 with TRBJ2-7, with 10 nucleotides matching TRBD1. The CDR3 has 13 residues. V lost 3 bases, J lost 5 bases, and 2 bases stayed unmatched. CDR1 and CDR2 (germline): SGHDT, YYEEEE. This chain's CDR3 is CASSWGTGDEQYV. For the CDR3, the DNA is TGTGCCAGCAGCTGGGGGACAGGGGACGAGCAGTACGTC.

The chain uses TRBV6-5 and TRBJ2-3; D might be TRBD1 (5 bases). Germline V CDR1 and CDR2: MNHEY, SVGAGI. The germline V and J ends were trimmed by 0 bases and 1 base, with 5 bases remaining between them. The CDR3 has 14 residues. This CDR3 reads CASSYSTGTDTQYF. As DNA, the CDR3 is TGTGCCAGCAGTTACTCGACAGGCACAGATACGCAGTATTTT.

The rearrangement uses TRBV6-5 and TRBJ2-7; 7 bases are a match to TRBD1. The junction had 6 bases not matched to a gene; V was cut back by 7 bases and J by 3 bases. CDR1 MNHEY and CDR2 SVGAGI come from the germline V gene. The length of the CDR3 is 13 residues. This chain's CDR3 is CASKFRDSYEQYF. In nucleotides, the CDR3 is TGTGCCAGCAAATTCCGGGACAGCTACGAGCAGTACTTC.

The chain carries TRBV6-4 and TRBJ2-2; D might be TRBD2 (5 bases). Germline V gene data show CDR1 as MRHNA and CDR2 as SNTAGT. The CDR3 has 14 residues. V shed 3 bases and J shed 7 bases, with 12 bases lying between them. As DNA, the CDR3 is TGTGCCAGCAGTGAAGGGAGCGGTCTCGGGGAGCTGTTTTTT. Translated, it gives CASSEGSGLGELFF.

The rearrangement joins TRBV6-6 to TRBJ1-2; no clear D. The CDR3 loop spans 11 amino acids. Trimming took off 8 bases at V and 4 bases at J, with 8 bases between the two ends. The germline V gene has CDR1 MNHNY and CDR2 SVGAGI (reference sequence). CDR3 nucleotide sequence: TGTGCCAGCCGGGAGCCCTATGGCTACACCTTC. Translated: CASREPYGYTF.